The 10 T cell receptor beta chains in this list originate from one sample, sequenced in a study of read filtering for tumor transcriptome and immune sequencing. The library was built from roughly 400 ng RNA with molecular barcoded adaptors for alpha/delta and beta/gamma chains. TCRdb passed the reads through MiXCR, listing each CDR3 protein once. The table lists 30,000 to 40,000 distinct CDR3 sequences, more than 13% of them singletons. Input material: a population of CD138-negative cells sorted from bone marrow. Receptors were obtained from a donor at least 40 years old with multiple myeloma.

This clonotype was seen many times. The J gene is TRBJ2-1, the V gene TRBV19; D is uncertain. This CDR3 is built from 11 residues. Germline V gene lookup returns CDR1 LNHDA and CDR2 SQIVND (reference sequence). Trimming removed 7 bases at V and 9 bases at J, with 10 bases between. The CDR3 is CASTFVGEQFF. In DNA, the CDR3 is TGTGCCAGTACCTTCGTTGGTGAGCAGTTCTTC.

This clonotype was observed at least ten times. The chain is built from TRBV13 and TRBJ1-6; tentatively, D is TRBD1 (5 bases). Per the germline V gene, CDR1 is PRHDT and CDR2 is FYEKMQ (reference sequence). The CDR3 covers 15 residues. V was shortened by 1 base and J by 7 bases, with 11 bases between the two germline ends. The CDR3 DNA follows: TGTGCCAGCAGCTTAGCCTCCTGGGGGAATTCACCCCTCCACTTT. Amino acid sequence: CASSLASWGNSPLHF.

This clonotype was observed many times. The chain employs TRBV3-1 and TRBJ2-5; D perhaps matches TRBD2 (5 bases). CDR1 is LGHDT and CDR2 is YNNKEL in the germline V gene (reference sequence). With 0 bases removed from V and 5 bases from J, the gap between germline ends came to 13 bases. The CDR3 loop spans 15 amino acids. The CDR3 protein is CASSQDSRGFETQYF. Here the CDR3 DNA reads TGTGCCAGCAGCCAAGATTCCCGGGGATTCGAGACCCAGTACTTC.

This clonotype was detected ten times or more. The J gene is TRBJ1-6, the V gene TRBV3-1; 9 nucleotides align to TRBD1. The CDR3 is made up of 16 amino acids. With V trimmed by 1 base and J by 10 bases, 8 bases remained unmatched. Per germline, CDR1 LGHDT and CDR2 YNNKEL (reference sequence). CDR3 sequence: CASSQVLGQGRSPLHF. Here the CDR3 DNA reads TGTGCCAGCAGCCAAGTTTTGGGACAGGGAAGGTCACCCCTCCACTTT.

This clonotype was counted at least ten times. The chain joins TRBV12-3 or TRBV12-4 to TRBJ2-3, with 9 bases identical to TRBD2. J was trimmed by 5 bases and V by 3 bases; bases with no gene match: 6. The CDR3 runs to 15 residues. The DNA of the CDR3 is TGTGCCAGCAGTTTGGCGGGGGGGCCTAGAGATACGCAGTATTTT. Translating gives CASSLAGGPRDTQYF.

As regards this clonotype: Since a far larger clone is one base different, this is likely a read error. The rearrangement uses TRBV6-6 and TRBJ1-1; TRBD1 is a possible D gene (6 bases). The length of the CDR3 is 15 residues. V was clipped by 0 bases and J by 4 bases, with 12 bases between them. The germline V gene has CDR1 MNHNY and CDR2 SVGAGI (reference sequence). The CDR3 is CASSYSYRELTEAFF. The CDR3 bases are TGTGCCAGCAGTTACTCGTACAGGGAGCTCACTGAAGCTTTCTTT.

This clonotype has a count of ten or more. The V and J genes are TRBV5-1 and TRBJ2-7; the D gene is possibly TRBD1 (5 bases). Germline lookup yields CDR1 SGHRS and CDR2 YFSETQ. The CDR3 has 15 residues. Trimming pared 4 bases from V and 3 bases from J, leaving 17 bases between. CDR3 sequence (DNA): TGCGCCAGCAGCCTGGACCAGGGTGGTGTCTACGAGCAGTACTTC. Translating it yields CASSLDQGGVYEQYF.

This clonotype was seen many times. This sequence joins TRBV5-1 and TRBJ2-7, with 10 bases matching TRBD2. The CDR3 is 14 residues long. V lost 5 bases, J lost 6 bases, and 8 bases stayed unmatched. Per germline, CDR1 SGHRS and CDR2 YFSETQ. The CDR3 here is CASSSTTSGLEQYF. In nucleotides, the CDR3 is TGCGCCAGCAGTAGTACGACTAGCGGGCTCGAGCAGTACTTC. Filled out from reference TRBV5-1 and TRBJ2-7, the complete variable domain reads KAGVTQTPRYLIKTRGQQVTLSCSPISGHRSVSWYQQTPGQGLQFLFEYFSETQRNKGNFPGRFSGRQFSNSRSEMNVSTLELGDSALYLCASSSTTSGLEQYFGPGTRLTVT.

A remark on this clonotype: A much larger clone is a single base away; this may be a read error. No conserved phenylalanine or tryptophan is present at the end of the CDR3, so a read error is the likely explanation. The rearrangement links TRBV9 to TRBJ1-2; D gene ambiguous. V was shortened by 0 bases and J by 3 bases, with 3 bases between the two germline ends. Germline V gene data show CDR1 as SGDLS and CDR2 as YYNGEE. There are 12 residues in the CDR3. DNA for the CDR3: TGTGCCAGCAGCGTAGACGACTATGGCTACACCCTC. It specifies CASSVDDYGYTL.

This clonotype was counted at least ten times. The rearrangement links TRBV29-1 to TRBJ1-5; tentative D call: TRBD1 (6 bases). The CDR3 contains 13 residues. Per germline, CDR1 SQVTM and CDR2 ANQGSEA. V lost 4 bases and J 9 bases, leaving 16 bases between the germline ends. In DNA, the CDR3 is TGCAGCGTTGGGGGGCGCCTTACTGGGCCCCAGCATTTT. Its protein product is CSVGGRLTGPQHF.